The 10 T cell receptor beta chains below come from one sample, sequenced in a study of T-cell memory formation after mild COVID-19. TCRdb passed the 5' RACE reads through MiXCR, listing each CDR3 protein once. Of around 390,000 distinct CDR3 sequences listed, 15% to 20% were seen once; the top ten hold 20% to 25%. Sequenced material: PBMCs or a T cell subset sorted from them (not recorded which). These receptor sequences come from a man aged 18 to 35 who had mild COVID-19 (a few samples of this study predate the infection). Cell type and time point are not known.

The chain combines TRBV5-1 with TRBJ1-6, with D hard to call. V was trimmed by 4 bases and J by 15 bases, leaving 14 bases between them. This CDR3 is 12 amino acids long. CDR1 and CDR2 (germline): SGHRS, YFSETQ. The CDR3 here is CASSPMGEYLHF. The CDR3, as DNA: TGCGCCAGCAGCCCCATGGGTGAATACCTCCACTTT.

This clonotype showed up just a few times. The genes are TRBV4-1 and TRBJ1-1; 7 bases agree with TRBD1. The germline CDR1 and CDR2 sequences are MGHRA and YSYEKL. The CDR3 length is 15 residues. V dropped 1 base and J dropped 4; count of bases not matched to a gene: 6. In DNA, the CDR3 is TGCGCCAGCAGCCAAGGACAGGGAAGGCTCACTGAAGCTTTCTTT. As protein: CASSQGQGRLTEAFF.

The genes are TRBV5-1 and TRBJ1-6; 8 bases align to TRBD1. This CDR3 has 15 amino acids. The J segment lost 7 bases and the V segment lost 4 bases, leaving 7 bases of the junction unmatched. The germline CDR1 and CDR2 sequences are SGHRS and YFSETQ. The CDR3 loop reads CASSLSGTGNSPLHF. The CDR3 region has the DNA TGCGCCAGCAGCCTGTCCGGGACAGGCAATTCACCCCTCCACTTT.

The V gene is TRBV7-3, the J gene TRBJ2-1; tentative D call: TRBD2 (6 bases). V gave up 5 bases and J gave up 0 bases, with 17 bases separating them. The CDR3 spans 17 residues. Germline CDR1 SGHTA, CDR2 FQGTGA. CDR3 DNA sequence: TGTGCCAGCAGCCTCAACCCTATAGCGGTCTCCTACAATGAGCAGTTCTTC. Translating it yields CASSLNPIAVSYNEQFF.

This clonotype showed up many times. CDR3 region: CASSSSGGEETQYF. CDR3 bases: TGTGCCAGCAGTTCGTCGGGAGGGGAAGAGACCCAGTACTTC. The genes are TRBV6-2 or TRBV6-3 and TRBJ2-5, with 8 nucleotides matching TRBD2. Germline lookup yields CDR1 MNHEY and CDR2 SVGEGT. After removal of 4 bases from V and 3 bases from J, the junction contained 4 bases not matched to a gene. This CDR3 has 14 amino acids.

This clonotype was seen a handful of times. The V gene is TRBV5-1, the J gene TRBJ1-1, with D perhaps TRBD1 (6 bases). The V end was cut by 4 bases, the J end by 7 bases, with 14 bases between. Germline CDR1 and CDR2: SGHRS and YFSETQ. CDR3 length: 13 amino acids. CDR3 amino acids: CASSSRTVDEAFF. CDR3 sequence (DNA): TGCGCCAGCAGCAGTCGGACAGTTGATGAAGCTTTCTTT.

The chain employs TRBV29-1 and TRBJ2-5, with TRBD1 as a possible D gene (6 bases). V shed 7 bases and J shed 4 bases, with 16 bases lying between them. CDR1 is SQVTM, CDR2 ANQGSEA, per germline. CDR3 length equals 13 residues. CDR3 nucleotide sequence: TGCAGCGCGAATGTCGGACAGAGAGAGACCCAGTACTTC. It yields the protein CSANVGQRETQYF.

The table lists this clonotype with a few counts. The gene calls are TRBV10-3 and TRBJ2-5, with D possibly matching TRBD1 (6 bases). V was pared by 0 bases and J by 5 bases, with 16 bases between. The germline V gene has CDR1 ENHRY and CDR2 SYGVKD. The CDR3 consists of 16 residues. In nucleotides, the CDR3 is TGTGCCATCAGTGAGTCTGGAGGCAGGGGAAGGGAGACCCAGTACTTC. Amino acid sequence: CAISESGGRGRETQYF.

In this sample, this clonotype turned up a few times. This chain links TRBV7-9 with TRBJ1-5; D is undetermined. The length of the CDR3 is 13 residues. Germline CDR1 and CDR2: SEHNR and FQNEAQ (reference sequence). V was pared by 0 bases and J by 6 bases, with 6 bases between. In DNA form, the CDR3 reads TGTGCCAGCAGCTTAGCTGAGTTTCAGCCCCAGCATTTT. Protein sequence: CASSLAEFQPQHF.

This chain connects TRBV20-1 to TRBJ1-5; D perhaps matches TRBD1 (6 bases). The CDR3 is 14 amino acids. Trimming left V 3 bases short and J 0 bases short, with 9 bases between. Germline assignment: CDR1 DFQATT and CDR2 SNEGSKA (reference sequence). This CDR3 is CSASPGVSNQPQHF. CDR3 nucleotide sequence: TGCAGTGCTAGTCCAGGGGTTAGCAATCAGCCCCAGCATTTT.